These T cell receptor beta chains were read from a single sample in a study of OX40 agonist ivuxolimab in advanced cancers. Generated by immunoSEQ multiplex PCR, the TCRdb table keeps only in-frame clones and is missing some. The profile shows some 19,000 clones, around 68% of them singletons. The sequencing here drew on CD4+ or CD8+ T cells sorted from blood, taken in a trial of the OX40 agonist ivuxolimab. The receptors originated from an adult with an advanced solid tumor such as melanoma, head and neck, liver or kidney cancer. The CDR3 runs from the conserved cysteine through the conserved F or W. The D gene is left open where the match is weak. Clone size, where shown, is once, few, many, or a class for clones that have expanded.

d_call: -; v_call: TRBV6-5; j_call: TRBJ2-7; clone_size: few; cdr3_nt: TGTGCCAGCAGTTACTCGGGGTACTCCTACGAGCAGTACTTC; cdr3_aa: CASSYSGYSYEQYF
d_call: TRBD1; v_call: TRBV7-2; j_call: TRBJ1-2; clone_size: many; cdr3_nt: TGTGCCAGCAGCTTACTTTTCGGGACAGGGTTATATGGCTACACCTTC; cdr3_aa: CASSLLFGTGLYGYTF
d_call: -; v_call: TRBV5-1; j_call: TRBJ1-4; clone_size: -; cdr3_nt: TGCGCCAGCAGTAATGGTGTGGATAATGAAAAACTGTTTTTT; cdr3_aa: CASSNGVDNEKLFF
d_call: -; v_call: TRBV5-6; j_call: TRBJ2-7; clone_size: medium-sized; cdr3_nt: TGTGCCAGCAGCTCGGGAGGGGGCCTTAGGGATTTC; cdr3_aa: CASSSGGGLRDF
d_call: -; v_call: TRBV19; j_call: TRBJ1-1; clone_size: -; cdr3_nt: TGTGCCAGTACCCTACAGGGCTTGAACACTGAAGCTTTCTTT; cdr3_aa: CASTLQGLNTEAFF
d_call: -; v_call: TRBV5-6; j_call: TRBJ2-5; clone_size: -; cdr3_nt: TGTGCCAGCAGCTTGGTCAGGGGCGAGACCCAGTACTTC; cdr3_aa: CASSLVRGETQYF
d_call: -; v_call: TRBV19; j_call: TRBJ2-7; clone_size: -; cdr3_nt: TGTGCCAGTAGTATAGCAGCACCATCCTACGAGCAGTACTTC; cdr3_aa: CASSIAAPSYEQYF
d_call: -; v_call: TRBV19; j_call: TRBJ1-5; clone_size: -; cdr3_nt: TGTGCCAGTAGTATTTGGGGGGAAAGCCAGCCCCAGCATTTT; cdr3_aa: CASSIWGESQPQHF
d_call: -; v_call: TRBV7-2; j_call: TRBJ2-2; clone_size: -; cdr3_nt: TGTGCCAGCAGCTTATTTTCTCCCGTAGCTACCGGGGAGCTGTTTTTT; cdr3_aa: CASSLFSPVATGELFF
d_call: -; v_call: TRBV28; j_call: TRBJ2-2; clone_size: -; cdr3_nt: TGTGCCAGCAGTTTAGTACCCCCCCCCGGGGAGCTGTTTTTT; cdr3_aa: CASSLVPPPGELFF
d_call: TRBD2; v_call: TRBV7-6; j_call: TRBJ2-3; clone_size: -; cdr3_nt: TGTGCCAGCAGCACTGGGACTAGCGGGGGTTCAGATACGCAGTATTTT; cdr3_aa: CASSTGTSGGSDTQYF
d_call: -; v_call: TRBV4-1; j_call: TRBJ2-7; clone_size: medium-sized; cdr3_nt: TGCGCCAGCAGCTCCGGGACGGGTTACGAGCAGTACTTC; cdr3_aa: CASSSGTGYEQYF
d_call: TRBD2; v_call: TRBV4-1; j_call: TRBJ2-3; clone_size: -; cdr3_nt: TGCGCCAGCAGCCCCCTCGGGCGTAGCGGGGAACCGACTAGCACAGATACGCAGTATTTT; cdr3_aa: CASSPLGRSGEPTSTDTQYF
d_call: -; v_call: TRBV19; j_call: TRBJ1-2; clone_size: few; cdr3_nt: TGTGCCAGTAGTCCCCGTTGGAGGGACTATGGCTACACCTTC; cdr3_aa: CASSPRWRDYGYTF
d_call: -; v_call: TRBV11-2; j_call: TRBJ1-1; clone_size: once; cdr3_nt: TGTGCCAGCAGGACAGGTTCGGGCACTGAAGCTTTCTTT; cdr3_aa: CASRTGSGTEAFF
d_call: -; v_call: TRBV19; j_call: TRBJ1-1; clone_size: -; cdr3_nt: TGTGCCAGTAGTAGGGCCACTGAAGCTTTCTTT; cdr3_aa: CASSRATEAFF
d_call: TRBD2; v_call: TRBV5-6; j_call: TRBJ2-7; clone_size: -; cdr3_nt: TGTGCCAGCAGCTTGACTAGCGGGGTGTACGAGCAGTACTTC; cdr3_aa: CASSLTSGVYEQYF
d_call: -; v_call: TRBV28; j_call: TRBJ1-2; clone_size: once; cdr3_nt: TGTGCCAGCAGTTTCTTGGGGACGGTGGGCTATGGCTACACCTTC; cdr3_aa: CASSFLGTVGYGYTF
d_call: -; v_call: TRBV5-5; j_call: TRBJ2-7; clone_size: once; cdr3_nt: TGTGCCAGCAGCTTGGCCTGGAACCCCTACGAGCAGTACTTC; cdr3_aa: CASSLAWNPYEQYF
d_call: TRBD2; v_call: TRBV28; j_call: TRBJ2-7; clone_size: -; cdr3_nt: TGTGCCAGCAGTTTATACCCCAGGCTAGCGGTAAGCTCCTACGAGCAGTACTTC; cdr3_aa: CASSLYPRLAVSSYEQYF
d_call: -; v_call: TRBV19; j_call: TRBJ1-5; clone_size: -; cdr3_nt: TGTGCCAGTAGTATATGGAACCAGCCCCAGCATTTT; cdr3_aa: CASSIWNQPQHF
d_call: TRBD2; v_call: TRBV5-6; j_call: TRBJ2-4; clone_size: few; cdr3_nt: TGTGCCACCGCCCCGTCGGGAGGGCCTGAAAACATTCAGTACTTC; cdr3_aa: CATAPSGGPENIQYF
d_call: TRBD2; v_call: TRBV28; j_call: TRBJ2-7; clone_size: -; cdr3_nt: TGTGCCAGCAGACACCCTAGCGGGGGGACCTACGAGCAGTACTTC; cdr3_aa: CASRHPSGGTYEQYF
d_call: -; v_call: TRBV19; j_call: TRBJ2-1; clone_size: -; cdr3_nt: TGTGCCAGTAGTATAGATAATGCCAATGAGCAGTTCTTC; cdr3_aa: CASSIDNANEQFF
d_call: TRBD2; v_call: TRBV2; j_call: TRBJ2-3; clone_size: -; cdr3_nt: TGTGCCAGCAGTGAACCGCGGGAGGTTAGCACAGATACGCAGTATTTT; cdr3_aa: CASSEPREVSTDTQYF
d_call: TRBD2; v_call: TRBV2; j_call: TRBJ2-5; clone_size: -; cdr3_nt: TGTGCCAGCCAACCTGGGGGGCTAGCGGGAATCCAAGAAACCCAGTACTTC; cdr3_aa: CASQPGGLAGIQETQYF
d_call: -; v_call: TRBV19; j_call: TRBJ2-1; clone_size: -; cdr3_nt: TGTGCCAGTAGTGTCGGACTCTACAATGAGCAGTTCTTC; cdr3_aa: CASSVGLYNEQFF
d_call: -; v_call: TRBV16; j_call: TRBJ2-3; clone_size: -; cdr3_nt: TGTGCCAGCAGCCAACGCTTCGGAGCGGAAAACACAGATACGCAGTATTTT; cdr3_aa: CASSQRFGAENTDTQYF
d_call: -; v_call: TRBV28; j_call: TRBJ2-1; clone_size: few; cdr3_nt: TGTGCCAGCACTCCGGGACCCGGCTCCAATGAGCAGTTCTTC; cdr3_aa: CASTPGPGSNEQFF
d_call: TRBD1; v_call: TRBV7-9; j_call: TRBJ1-2; clone_size: -; cdr3_nt: TGTGCCAGCAGCTTACTTTTCGGGACAGGGTTATATGGCTACACCTTC; cdr3_aa: CASSLLFGTGLYGYTF
d_call: TRBD1; v_call: TRBV28; j_call: TRBJ1-2; clone_size: -; cdr3_nt: TGTGCCAGCAGTTTACCCCTAATGACAGGGAAAAATGGCTACACCTTC; cdr3_aa: CASSLPLMTGKNGYTF
d_call: TRBD2; v_call: TRBV5-1; j_call: TRBJ2-2; clone_size: -; cdr3_nt: TGCGCCAGCAGTGCGGGAGGTCGGACCGGGGAGCTGTTTTTT; cdr3_aa: CASSAGGRTGELFF
d_call: -; v_call: TRBV4-2; j_call: TRBJ2-7; clone_size: -; cdr3_nt: TGTGCCAGCAGCCCCAACCCCGCTAGCTCCTACGAGCAGTACTTC; cdr3_aa: CASSPNPASSYEQYF
d_call: TRBD2; v_call: TRBV6-4; j_call: TRBJ2-7; clone_size: -; cdr3_nt: TGTGCCAGCCCGTTACCGGTGACTAGCAGCTACGAGCAGTACTTC; cdr3_aa: CASPLPVTSSYEQYF
d_call: -; v_call: TRBV7-9; j_call: TRBJ1-1; clone_size: -; cdr3_nt: TGTGCCAGCAGCCCCCCCTTGAACACTGAAGCTTTCTTT; cdr3_aa: CASSPPLNTEAFF
d_call: -; v_call: TRBV9; j_call: TRBJ2-3; clone_size: -; cdr3_nt: TGTGCCAGCAGCTTCAAGTCCGGGAACCCAAACACAGATACGCAGTATTTT; cdr3_aa: CASSFKSGNPNTDTQYF
d_call: -; v_call: TRBV28; j_call: TRBJ2-7; clone_size: -; cdr3_nt: TGTGCCAGCAGTTTCGTGAGTTCCCCCTACGAGCAGTACTTC; cdr3_aa: CASSFVSSPYEQYF
d_call: -; v_call: TRBV5-5; j_call: TRBJ1-2; clone_size: -; cdr3_nt: TGTGCCAGCAGCCCTTCCCGACGTCAGTCGCCATACGGCTACACCTTC; cdr3_aa: CASSPSRRQSPYGYTF
d_call: -; v_call: TRBV9; j_call: TRBJ2-1; clone_size: -; cdr3_nt: TGTGCCAGCAGCGTGGGGACGGGATGGGGCGATGAGCAGTTCTTC; cdr3_aa: CASSVGTGWGDEQFF
d_call: TRBD1; v_call: TRBV10-3; j_call: TRBJ1-5; clone_size: few; cdr3_nt: TGTGCCGGCCGGGACAGGGAAGGTCAGCCCCAGCATTTT; cdr3_aa: CAGRDREGQPQHF
d_call: -; v_call: TRBV5-4; j_call: TRBJ2-1; clone_size: few; cdr3_nt: TGTGCCAGCACCATACAGGCCCTGGAAATCTACAATGAGCAGTTCTTC; cdr3_aa: CASTIQALEIYNEQFF
d_call: -; v_call: TRBV5-6; j_call: TRBJ2-7; clone_size: -; cdr3_nt: TGTGCCAGCAGCCTGCGCGATTCCTACGAGCAGTACTTC; cdr3_aa: CASSLRDSYEQYF
d_call: -; v_call: TRBV19; j_call: TRBJ2-2; clone_size: -; cdr3_nt: TGTGCCAGTACGATAGCTGGGGCCGGGGAGCTGTTTTTT; cdr3_aa: CASTIAGAGELFF
d_call: -; v_call: TRBV28; j_call: TRBJ2-7; clone_size: medium-sized; cdr3_nt: TGTGCCAGCAGGGAGGTCGTTGGGGGTGGCGAGCAGTACTTC; cdr3_aa: CASREVVGGGEQYF
d_call: TRBD2; v_call: TRBV4-3; j_call: TRBJ2-7; clone_size: -; cdr3_nt: TGCGCCAGCAGCCAAGCACTAGCGGGGGGTCCGGGGCAGTACTTC; cdr3_aa: CASSQALAGGPGQYF
d_call: -; v_call: TRBV4-2; j_call: TRBJ2-7; clone_size: -; cdr3_nt: TGTGCCAGCAGTCCCAACCTCTTGGGGACGGAGCAGTACTTC; cdr3_aa: CASSPNLLGTEQYF
d_call: TRBD2; v_call: TRBV2; j_call: TRBJ2-7; clone_size: -; cdr3_nt: TGTGCCAGCGCTAGGGGAGGGATGTACGAGCAGTACTTC; cdr3_aa: CASARGGMYEQYF
d_call: TRBD2; v_call: TRBV28; j_call: TRBJ2-3; clone_size: -; cdr3_nt: TGTGCCAGCAGTTCGACTAGCGGGAGAATATCAGATACGCAGTATTTT; cdr3_aa: CASSSTSGRISDTQYF
d_call: -; v_call: TRBV5-1; j_call: TRBJ2-7; clone_size: -; cdr3_nt: TGCGCCAGGCCCTACGAGCAGTACTTC; cdr3_aa: CARPYEQYF